The 16 T cell receptor beta chains in this list originate from one sample, sequenced in a study of OX40 agonist ivuxolimab in advanced cancers. Sequencing was performed with immunoSEQ multiplex PCR; in TCRdb, only in-frame clones are kept and a portion is missing. This table has 86,000 or so clones, approximately 90% appearing once. Sequencing was performed on CD4+ or CD8+ T cells sorted from blood, taken in a trial of the OX40 agonist ivuxolimab. Receptors originate from an adult with an advanced solid tumor such as melanoma, head and neck, liver or kidney cancer.

The chain recombines TRBV28 with TRBJ2-7, with 12 bases aligning to TRBD1. Germline V gives CDR1 MDHEN, CDR2 SYDVKM. J gave up 6 bases and V 5 bases, and 2 bases lay outside the gene matches. This CDR3 is built from 13 residues. CDR3 loop: CASSPGQGAEQYF. DNA for the CDR3: TGTGCCAGCAGTCCGGGACAGGGGGCCGAGCAGTACTTC.

This sequence joins TRBV7-2 and TRBJ1-5; no reliable D call. The CDR3 loop spans 14 amino acids. Per germline, CDR1 SGHTA and CDR2 FQGNSA. Trimming removed 5 bases at V and 1 base at J, with 9 bases between. The CDR3 region has the DNA TGTGCCAGCAGCCCCAACTTGAGCAATCAGCCCCAGCATTTT. Protein: CASSPNLSNQPQHF.

The chain links TRBV4-1 to TRBJ2-5; D is uncertain. Germline V gives CDR1 MGHRA, CDR2 YSYEKL. The CDR3 has 16 residues. The V gene lost 2 bases and the J gene lost 1 base, with 14 bases spanning the gap. The CDR3 nucleotides read TGCGCCAGCAGCCAAATGTTAATAGGTGGCCAAGAGACCCAGTACTTC. As protein: CASSQMLIGGQETQYF.

The chain recombines TRBV7-9 with TRBJ1-1, with D perhaps matching TRBD1 (6 bases). This CDR3 contains 16 residues. The germline V gene has CDR1 SEHNR and CDR2 FQNEAQ (reference sequence). The V end was cut by 0 bases, the J end by 0 bases, with 11 bases between. The DNA for the CDR3 is TGTGCCAGCAGCTTAGCGGGGGGCAACATGAACACTGAAGCTTTCTTT. As protein: CASSLAGGNMNTEAFF.

This clone has a single count. This chain uses TRBV30 with TRBJ1-2; D not resolved. CDR3 length: 15 amino acids. Germline V gives CDR1 GTSNPN, CDR2 SVGIG (reference sequence). V was trimmed by 0 bases and J by 5 bases, leaving 16 bases between them. Here the CDR3 reads CAWSVLLRVRYGYTF. For the CDR3, the DNA is TGTGCCTGGAGTGTACTCCTCCGGGTGAGGTATGGCTACACCTTC.

V is TRBV6-6 and J is TRBJ1-2, with D hard to call. V was pared by 6 bases and J by 4 bases, with 9 bases between. CDR1 and CDR2 from the germline V gene are MNHNY and SVGAGI (reference sequence). The CDR3 runs 12 residues. CDR3 sequence (DNA): TGTGCCAGCAGGGGTTTCTCCTATGGCTACACCTTC. Translation gives CASRGFSYGYTF.

This clone was recorded only once. The chain recombines TRBV2 with TRBJ1-4; D unclear. Per germline, CDR1 SNHLY and CDR2 FYNNEI. The CDR3 spans 15 residues. V lost 5 bases and J lost 8, with 18 bases in between. The CDR3 DNA is TGTGCCAGCAGTTCCTTGATCCTACCGGGGGAAAAACTGTTTTTT. Protein sequence: CASSSLILPGEKLFF.

This rearrangement joins TRBV28 to TRBJ2-7; TRBD1 aligns across 7 bases. The V gene end was trimmed by 5 bases and the J gene end by 3 bases; junction bases not matched to a gene: 10. This CDR3 is 15 amino acids long. Per the germline V gene, CDR1 is MDHEN and CDR2 is SYDVKM. DNA of the CDR3: TGTGCCAGCAGTACTCCCGGGACAGCCGGCTACGAGCAGTACTTC. This encodes CASSTPGTAGYEQYF.

This clone has only one observation. The chain employs TRBV7-9 and TRBJ2-2; 10 nucleotides match TRBD1. Germline V gene lookup returns CDR1 SEHNR and CDR2 FQNEAQ (reference sequence). The junction had 12 bases not matched to a gene; V was cut back by 9 bases and J by 8 bases. The CDR3 is made up of 15 amino acids. CDR3 sequence: CASEIGQGETGELFF. CDR3 in DNA: TGTGCCAGTGAAATTGGACAGGGGGAAACTGGGGAGCTGTTTTTT.

V and J are TRBV2 and TRBJ1-1; the match to TRBD1 covers 8 bases. V lost 5 bases and J lost 7; bases outside the gene matches: 6. CDR1 is SNHLY, CDR2 FYNNEI, per germline. CDR3 size: 13 residues. CDR3 amino acids: CASSLDREFEAFF. CDR3 sequence (DNA): TGTGCCAGCAGTTTGGACAGGGAGTTTGAAGCTTTCTTT. The full variable domain, rest sourced from reference TRBV2 and TRBJ1-1, is EPEVTQTPSHQVTQMGQEVILRCVPISNHLYFYWYRQILGQKVEFLVSFYNNEISEKSEIFDDQFSVERPDGSNFTLKIRSTKLEDSAMYFCASSLDREFEAFFGQGTRLTVV.

The DNA of the CDR3 is TGCGCCAGCAGCTTGGTGGCCTTAGGAGCAGATACGCAGTATTTT. Its protein is CASSLVALGADTQYF. V usage is TRBV5-1 and J usage is TRBJ2-3, with D uncertain. Per the germline V gene, CDR1 is SGHRS and CDR2 is YFSETQ. The ends were cut back, 0 bases at V and 4 bases at J, with 12 bases in the middle. This CDR3 spans 15 amino acids.

This chain joins TRBV15 and TRBJ1-2, with 7 bases matching TRBD1. The V segment lost 3 bases and the J segment 4 bases; nucleotides outside the gene matches: 8. CDR1 is LNHNV, CDR2 YYDKDF, per germline (reference sequence). The CDR3 extends over 15 amino acids. The CDR3 DNA reads as TGTGCCACCAGCAGGAACAGGGGCTATGGCTATGGCTACACCTTC. Its protein product is CATSRNRGYGYGYTF. The complete variable domain, with remaining parts taken from reference TRBV15 and TRBJ1-2, reads DAMVIQNPRYQVTQFGKPVTLSCSQTLNHNVMYWYQQKSSQAPKLLFHYYDKDFNNEADTPDNFQSRRPNTSFCFLDIRSPGLGDTAMYLCATSRNRGYGYGYTFGSGTRLTVV.

The V and J genes are TRBV11-2 and TRBJ2-5; D is unclear. CDR1 and CDR2 (germline): SGHAT, FQNNGV. Trimming cost V 5 bases and J 6 bases, with 13 bases left between them. This CDR3 is 13 amino acids long. The DNA for the CDR3 is TGTGCCAGCAGCCACGTGACGGAAAAGACCCAGTACTTC. It specifies CASSHVTEKTQYF.

The V gene is TRBV30, the J gene TRBJ1-4; D is ambiguous. In germline, CDR1 is GTSNPN, CDR2 SVGIG (reference sequence). V lost 3 bases and J 5 bases, leaving 13 bases between the germline ends. CDR3 length: 14 residues. CDR3 loop: CAWRAGAQNEKLFF. The CDR3 nucleotides are TGTGCCTGGAGGGCGGGAGCTCAAAATGAAAAACTGTTTTTT.

The rearrangement links TRBV19 to TRBJ2-4; D is unclear. This CDR3 has 16 amino acids. V shed 7 bases and J shed 0 bases, with 16 bases lying between them. Germline lookup yields CDR1 LNHDA and CDR2 SQIVND (reference sequence). CDR3 nucleotide sequence: TGTGCCAGTACCGAAGGCCTAGGATTAGCCAAAAACATTCAGTACTTC. Translation gives CASTEGLGLAKNIQYF.

This chain's CDR3 is CASSVGGSGYNEQFF. In nucleotides, the CDR3 is TGTGCCAGCAGCGTAGGGGGATCTGGGTACAATGAGCAGTTCTTC. This chain connects TRBV9 to TRBJ2-1; no reliable D call. The V end was cut by 0 bases, the J end by 4 bases, with 11 bases between. This CDR3 has 15 residues. Germline V gene data show CDR1 as SGDLS and CDR2 as YYNGEE.